One sample yielded the 24 T cell receptor beta chains listed below, sequenced in a study of T cells after posttransplantation cyclophosphamide. A marrow graft followed busulfan-fludarabine conditioning, with cyclophosphamide on days +3 and +4. Clones were read by immunoSEQ multiplex PCR, and TCRdb kept only the in-frame ones, dropping some. The data contain about 19,000 clones, roughly 87% of them singletons. This material consisted of PBMCs, taken after allogeneic stem cell transplant with posttransplant cyclophosphamide. The receptors were gathered from a female patient aged 40 to 50 who received an allogeneic stem cell transplant from a related donor, was CMV-positive, and had no GVHD. Some T cells could come from the graft donor.

J is TRBJ1-2 and V is TRBV6-1; 11 positions agree with TRBD1. Germline lookup yields CDR1 MNHNS and CDR2 SASEGT. CDR3 length equals 13 residues. J lost 8 bases, V lost 3 bases, and 2 bases had no gene match. DNA of the CDR3: TGTGCCAGCAGTGAGGACAGGGGGCGAGGCTACACCTTC. Amino acids: CASSEDRGRGYTF.

The chain links TRBV28 to TRBJ1-4; a possible D gene is TRBD1 (6 bases). Trimming cost V 7 bases and J 5 bases, with 17 bases left between them. Germline CDR1 MDHEN, CDR2 SYDVKM. The CDR3 consists of 15 residues. The CDR3 protein is CASTSFRDNNEKLFF. CDR3 nucleotide sequence: TGTGCCAGCACCTCCTTCCGGGACAACAATGAAAAACTGTTTTTT.

V usage is TRBV28 and J usage is TRBJ1-2, with 9 bases lining up with TRBD1. J lost 2 bases, V lost 4 bases, and 2 bases had no gene match. This CDR3 spans 14 amino acids. The V gene's germline CDR1 is MDHEN and CDR2 SYDVKM. The CDR3 coding sequence is TGTGCCAGCAGTTCGACAGGGGGGAACTATGGCTACACCTTC. Translation gives CASSSTGGNYGYTF.

CDR3 loop: CASSPLTGNTEAFF. The CDR3 DNA follows: TGTGCCAGCAGCCCCTTGACAGGGAACACTGAAGCTTTCTTT. The chain carries TRBV2 and TRBJ1-1; perhaps TRBD1 as D (6 bases). The CDR3 consists of 14 residues. Per the germline V gene, CDR1 is SNHLY and CDR2 is FYNNEI. V was trimmed by 6 bases and J by 1 base, leaving 12 bases between them.

The chain uses TRBV5-1 and TRBJ2-7, with TRBD2 matching over 7 bases. The ends lost 0 bases at V and 6 bases at J; junction bases unmatched: 3. The CDR3 is 13 residues long. The germline V gene has CDR1 SGHRS and CDR2 YFSETQ. As DNA, the CDR3 is TGCGCCAGCAGCTTGGCGGGGGAGGGCGAGCAGTACTTC. The encoded protein is CASSLAGEGEQYF.

This rearrangement joins TRBV6-5 to TRBJ1-5; no clear D gene. Trimming pared 5 bases from V and 16 bases from J, leaving 18 bases between. The CDR3 runs to 12 residues. CDR1 is MNHEY, CDR2 SVGAGI, per germline. The DNA for the CDR3 is TGTGCCAGCAGTGAAGCAGGAATTTTGGTACATTTT. It yields the protein CASSEAGILVHF.

The genes are TRBV9 and TRBJ1-5, with D unclear. This CDR3 spans 14 amino acids. Per germline, CDR1 SGDLS and CDR2 YYNGEE. Trimming took 0 bases from V and 3 from J, leaving 7 bases between them. In nucleotides, the CDR3 is TGTGCCAGCAGCGTAGGAGGCAACAATCAGCCCCAGCATTTT. This sequence encodes CASSVGGNNQPQHF.

V and J are TRBV14 and TRBJ2-1; 9 bases agree with TRBD2. The CDR3 length is 17 residues. The germline CDR1 and CDR2 sequences are SGHDN and FVKESK. Trimming removed 1 base from V and 1 base from J; junction bases left unmatched: 5. CDR3 sequence (DNA): TGTGCCAGCAGCCAAGGGAGCGGGAGGCCATCCTACAATGAGCAGTTCTTC. Translated, it gives CASSQGSGRPSYNEQFF. The variable domain in full, completed from reference TRBV14 and TRBJ2-1, reads EAGVTQFPSHSVIEKGQTVTLRCDPISGHDNLYWYRRVMGKEIKFLLHFVKESKQDESGMPNNRFLAERTGGTYSTLKVQPAELEDSGVYFCASSQGSGRPSYNEQFFGPGTRLTVL.

The V and J genes are TRBV27 and TRBJ2-2; 9 nucleotides line up with TRBD1. V gave up 3 bases and J gave up 1 base; unmatched junction bases: 3. Germline-derived CDR1 and CDR2 are MNHEY and SMNVEV (reference sequence). The CDR3 runs 16 residues. CDR3 in amino acids: CASSLVGQGNTGELFF. CDR3 DNA: TGTGCCAGCAGTTTGGTGGGACAGGGGAACACCGGGGAGCTGTTTTTT.

This chain uses TRBV28 with TRBJ1-5; no firm D call. The length of the CDR3 is 12 residues. V shed 8 bases and J shed 3 bases, with 8 bases lying between them. Germline CDR1 is MDHEN and CDR2 is SYDVKM. Written as DNA, the CDR3 is TGTGCCAGCCAACAAATCAATCAGCCCCAGCATTTT. It encodes CASQQINQPQHF.

This chain links TRBV4-2 with TRBJ2-7, with D perhaps matching TRBD1 (6 bases). The V end was cut by 5 bases, the J end by 7 bases, with 21 bases between. This CDR3 has 15 residues. Germline-derived CDR1 and CDR2 are LGHNA and YNFKEQ. The CDR3 bases are TGTGCCAGCAGCTTTTCCACAGGGACGTCGGCAGAGCAGTACTTC. Protein: CASSFSTGTSAEQYF.

The chain has TRBV29-1 and TRBJ2-2; D is perhaps TRBD1 (6 bases). Germline V gives CDR1 SQVTM, CDR2 ANQGSEA. This CDR3 is 14 amino acids long. The V and J ends lost 7 bases and 5 bases respectively, with 17 bases between them. The CDR3 nucleotides are TGCAGCGCCGCAGGGGAATTCGCGACCGGGGAGCTGTTTTTT. The encoded protein is CSAAGEFATGELFF.

J is TRBJ2-7 and V is TRBV7-9; TRBD2 matches at 15 bases. Germline lookup yields CDR1 SEHNR and CDR2 FQNEAQ (reference sequence). V was clipped by 5 bases and J by 3 bases; unmatched bases: 5. This CDR3 has 16 residues. CDR3 DNA sequence: TGTGCCAGCAGCCCTGGACTAGCGGGAGGGAACTACGAGCAGTACTTC. This translates into CASSPGLAGGNYEQYF.

The V call is TRBV30, the J call TRBJ1-2; D is perhaps TRBD1 (6 bases). The V end was cut by 7 bases, the J end by 6 bases, with 15 bases between. The CDR3 sequence is 12 residues long. Germline CDR1 and CDR2: GTSNPN and SVGIG (reference sequence). CDR3 loop: CASPDRNDGYTF. DNA for the CDR3: TGTGCCTCCCCTGACAGGAACGATGGCTACACCTTC.

The chain recombines TRBV6-5 with TRBJ2-7; TRBD2 matches at 11 bases. Germline lookup yields CDR1 MNHEY and CDR2 SVGAGI. This CDR3 is built from 14 residues. Germline trimming cut 6 bases from V and 4 bases from J; bases unmatched to any gene: 5. The CDR3: CASRKGTSGYEQYF. CDR3 bases: TGTGCCAGCAGAAAAGGGACTAGCGGTTACGAGCAGTACTTC.

This clone was counted once. The rearrangement uses TRBV10-3 and TRBJ2-1; tentatively, D is TRBD1 (5 bases). The V and J ends lost 6 bases and 11 bases respectively, with 23 bases between them. The CDR3 loop spans 15 amino acids. CDR1 is ENHRY and CDR2 is SYGVKD in the germline V gene. CDR3: CAISEGQDLGYKQFF. The CDR3 nucleotides are TGTGCCATCAGCGAAGGACAAGACTTGGGCTATAAGCAGTTCTTC.

Here the CDR3 DNA reads TGTGCCAGCAATGCGGGAGGGTACAATGAGCAGTTCTTC. Protein: CASNAGGYNEQFF. The chain couples TRBV27 to TRBJ2-1; TRBD2 aligns across 9 bases. This CDR3 has 13 residues. The trim removed 7 bases at V and 4 bases at J, leaving 2 bases unmatched. CDR1 is MNHEY and CDR2 is SMNVEV in the germline V gene (reference sequence).

The chain is built from TRBV30 and TRBJ2-3; 7 bases line up with TRBD2. Germline assignment: CDR1 GTSNPN and CDR2 SVGIG (reference sequence). V trimming: 5 bases; J trimming: 2 bases; junction bases outside the gene matches: 10. CDR3 size: 15 residues. The CDR3 region has the DNA TGTGCCTGGGGGTTATTCCGGGACTACACAGATACGCAGTATTTT. Translation: CAWGLFRDYTDTQYF.

The rearrangement joins TRBV10-1 to TRBJ2-1; D not certain. V gave up 5 bases and J gave up 0 bases, with 8 bases separating them. The CDR3 extends over 14 amino acids. Germline values: CDR1 WNHNN, CDR2 SYGVQD (reference sequence). The CDR3: CASSPQSSYNEQFF. The CDR3 nucleotides read TGCGCCAGCAGTCCACAGAGCTCCTACAATGAGCAGTTCTTC.

The count of this clone is one. The CDR3 nucleotides are TGTGCCATCAATCCGGGACAGGGGACTGCCAGTCTCTCTGGGGCCAACGTCCTGACTTTC. This gives the protein CAINPGQGTASLSGANVLTF. This chain uses TRBV10-3 with TRBJ2-6; 10 bases fit TRBD1. Unmatched junction bases numbered 15, after V lost 7 bases and J lost 0 bases. This CDR3 spans 20 amino acids. Per germline, CDR1 ENHRY and CDR2 SYGVKD.

The chain is built from TRBV29-1 and TRBJ1-3; perhaps TRBD1 as D (5 bases). The V end lost 7 bases, the J end lost 10 bases, and 20 bases lay between the germline ends. Germline V lookup: CDR1 SQVTM, CDR2 ANQGSEA. The CDR3 is 13 amino acids. The CDR3 DNA reads TGCAGCGCTTACCGGGACTCTCCCTTGACCATATATTTT. The encoded protein is CSAYRDSPLTIYF.

The chain uses TRBV6-1 and TRBJ2-2; tentative D call: TRBD2 (6 bases). This CDR3 contains 16 residues. In germline, CDR1 is MNHNS, CDR2 SASEGT. Between the trimmed V and J ends, which lost 3 bases and 1 base, there was a span of 12 bases. The CDR3 is CASSDQDYQNTGELFF. The DNA of the CDR3 is TGTGCCAGCAGTGATCAGGACTACCAGAACACCGGGGAGCTGTTTTTT.

V is TRBV18 and J is TRBJ2-7, with D perhaps TRBD2 (7 bases). The CDR3 runs 14 residues. The germline V and J ends were trimmed by 3 bases and 4 bases, with 13 bases remaining between them. CDR1 is KGHSH, CDR2 LQKENI, per germline. The DNA for the CDR3 is TGTGCCAGCTCACCTACGGGGGGCCTTTACGAGCAGTACTTC. This translates into CASSPTGGLYEQYF.

This clone was detected once. The chain combines TRBV5-5 with TRBJ2-1, with D unclear. The CDR3 has 15 residues. Germline CDR1 is SGHKS and CDR2 is YYEKEE (reference sequence). With 3 bases removed from V and 2 bases from J, the gap between germline ends came to 12 bases. CDR3 sequence: CASSSLLIAYNEQFF. The DNA of the CDR3 is TGTGCCAGCAGCTCACTTTTGATAGCCTACAATGAGCAGTTCTTC.